These 8 T cell receptor beta chains share one sample of origin, sequenced in a study of breast tumors, draining lymph nodes, adjacent tissues. TCRdb processed the multiplex PCR reads anew with MiXCR; each CDR3 protein has one entry. The data show under 45,000 distinct CDR3 sequences, around 35% seen once. The specimen was breast tumor tissue. These receptors were obtained from a female donor with breast cancer. Some clones in this sample may be carry-over from other donors' samples.

V is TRBV19 and J is TRBJ2-4; D tentatively reads TRBD1 or TRBD2 (6 bases each). V lost 1 base, J lost 8 bases, and 12 bases lay in between. The CDR3 is 14 residues long. Germline CDR1 and CDR2: LNHDA and SQIVND (reference sequence). The CDR3 DNA sequence: TGTGCCAGTAGTATAGTAAGGGGGGCCGACATTCAGTACTTC. Residues: CASSIVRGADIQYF.

This clonotype was seen many times. V usage is TRBV2 and J usage is TRBJ2-6; D remains ambiguous. Germline values: CDR1 SNHLY, CDR2 FYNNEI. V was shortened by 6 bases and J by 0 bases, with 9 bases between the two germline ends. The CDR3 runs 15 residues. The CDR3 here is CASRETLSGANVLTF. The CDR3 region has the DNA TGTGCCAGCAGGGAAACTCTCTCTGGGGCCAACGTCCTGACTTTC.

This clonotype was picked up many times. This chain connects TRBV5-8 to TRBJ2-5; 9 bases match TRBD1. In germline, CDR1 is SGHTS, CDR2 YDEGEE. This CDR3 region has 13 residues. With V trimmed by 2 bases and J by 4 bases, 0 bases remained unmatched. Here the CDR3 reads CASSLQGAETQYF. Here the CDR3 DNA reads TGTGCCAGCAGCTTACAGGGGGCAGAGACCCAGTACTTC. Filled out from reference TRBV5-8 and TRBJ2-5, the complete variable domain reads EAGVTQSPTHLIKTRGQQATLRCSPISGHTSVYWYQQALGLGLQFLLWYDEGEERNRGNFPPRFSGRQFPNYSSELNVNALELEDSALYLCASSLQGAETQYFGPGTRLLVL.

At least ten counts were recorded for this clonotype. The J gene is TRBJ1-5, the V gene TRBV10-3; a weak D match, TRBD1 (6 bases). Trimming pared 0 bases from V and 4 bases from J, leaving 10 bases between. CDR1 is ENHRY and CDR2 is SYGVKD in the germline V gene. This CDR3 spans 15 amino acids. This CDR3 is CAISESAQGNQPQHF. The CDR3 DNA reads as TGTGCCATCAGTGAGTCTGCACAGGGTAATCAGCCCCAGCATTTT.

For this clonotype: Sequence at one end of the junction differs from germline and may be a read error. This rearrangement joins TRBV3-1 to TRBJ2-1; D possibly corresponds to TRBD2 (5 bases). Per the germline V gene, CDR1 is LGHDT and CDR2 is YNNKEL (reference sequence). The CDR3 has 15 amino acids. The CDR3 region has the DNA TGTGCCAGCAGCGCGGTACGGGATGGATACAGTGAGCAGTTCTTC. It is translated as CASSAVRDGYSEQFF.

This clonotype was observed once. The gene calls are TRBV2 and TRBJ1-6; weak D call: TRBD1 (6 bases). The CDR3 loop spans 16 amino acids. The V end lost 11 bases, the J end lost 5 bases, and 22 bases lay between the germline ends. Per the germline V gene, CDR1 is SNHLY and CDR2 is FYNNEI. The CDR3, as DNA: TGTGCCGCGCAGATACGAGGGGGTAGGAATAATTCACCCCTCCACTTT. Its translation is CAAQIRGGRNNSPLHF. Combining the CDR3 with reference TRBV2 and TRBJ1-6 gives the whole variable domain EPEVTQTPSHQVTQMGQEVILRCVPISNHLYFYWYRQILGQKVEFLVSFYNNEISEKSEIFDDQFSVERPDGSNFTLKIRSTKLEDSAMYFCAAQIRGGRNNSPLHFGNGTRLTVT.

This clonotype was counted a single time. With a much larger clone just one base away, this may be a read error. The chain joins TRBV4-2 to TRBJ2-1, with D uncertain. This CDR3 has 15 amino acids. Germline assignment: CDR1 LGHNA and CDR2 YNFKEQ. CDR3 residues: CASSQDKRLYNEQLF. CDR3 in DNA: TGTGCCAGCAGCCAAGATAAGCGCCTCTACAATGAGCAGCTCTTC.

Ten or more counts support this clonotype. The genes are TRBV20-1 and TRBJ2-3; D possibly matches TRBD1 or TRBD2 (5 bases each). This CDR3 comprises 15 residues. Germline CDR1 DFQATT, CDR2 SNEGSKA (reference sequence). Between the trimmed V and J ends, which lost 2 bases and 2 bases, there was a span of 14 bases. The CDR3 coding sequence is TGCAGTGCTAGATGGGCCGGGACCAACACAGATACGCAGTATTTT. It specifies CSARWAGTNTDTQYF.